This TCR beta chain was sequenced for a study of T cell responses to AZD1222 COVID-19 vaccine. The count of this clone is one. Its antigen is unidentified. Here immunoSEQ multiplex PCR was the method, and the copy in TCRdb shows in-frame clones only, minus some. The sample holds about 150,000 clones; approximately 90% are singletons and the top ten take roughly 4%. This CDR3 is built from 14 residues. Trimming cost V 5 bases and J 5 bases; bases outside gene matches: 8. CDR1 is SGHTA, CDR2 FQGNSA, per germline. Study findings and constraints: Females made up more of the donors, who were largely white British, and clonal diversity may have come out too low.

The source of this sequence is an adult in good health. The material sequenced was peripheral blood, taken on day 0 of AZD1222 vaccination. The V gene is TRBV7-2, the J gene TRBJ2-5; the match to TRBD1 covers 7 bases. CDR3 DNA: TGTGCCAGCAGCCGTGACAGGGCGAGTGAGACCCAGTACTTC. Translated: CASSRDRASETQYF.